Sequencing of this T cell receptor beta chain was carried out in a study of blood T cell repertoires in COVID-19. About the study: T cells, B-cell-depleted T cells, or PBMCs provided the cDNA or gDNA that served as material.

CDR1 SGDLS and CDR2 YYNGEE come from the germline V gene. CDR3 length: 17 residues. The junction had 13 bases not matched to a gene; V was cut back by 3 bases and J by 4 bases. Sequencing was performed with immunoSEQ multiplex PCR; in TCRdb, only in-frame clones are kept and a portion is missing. Altogether 250,000 to 350,000 clones are present, around 90% being singletons, with the ten largest covering roughly 2%. Sample: peripheral blood. The source of this sequence is a woman between 45 and 60 years old who had recovered from COVID-19. This chain uses TRBV9 with TRBJ1-2; 9 positions match TRBD1. CDR3 protein: CASSEIFPGQGPYGYTF. CDR3 nucleotides: TGTGCCAGCAGCGAGATCTTCCCGGGACAGGGTCCCTATGGCTACACCTTC.